Shown below are 23 T cell receptor beta chains from a single sample sequenced in a study of blood T cell repertoires in COVID-19. Produced via immunoSEQ multiplex PCR; TCRdb's table is partial and in-frame only. Of some 83,000 clones listed, 82% are singletons. The sequenced sample was peripheral blood. The receptors were sampled from a human donor in a cohort sampled during active COVID-19.

In its sample, this clone was seen a few times. The chain joins TRBV19 to TRBJ2-2, with D maybe TRBD2 (5 bases). Germline CDR1 LNHDA, CDR2 SQIVND (reference sequence). The germline V and J ends were trimmed by 3 bases and 4 bases, with 9 bases remaining between them. This CDR3 has 14 amino acids. CDR3 amino acids: CASSIRGSTGELFF. In DNA, the CDR3 is TGTGCCAGTAGTATTCGGGGAAGCACCGGGGAGCTGTTTTTT. Full variable domain (remainder filled in from reference TRBV19 and TRBJ2-2): DGGITQSPKYLFRKEGQNVTLSCEQNLNHDAMYWYRQDPGQGLRLIYYSQIVNDFQKGDIAEGYSVSREKKESFPLTVTSAQKNPTAFYLCASSIRGSTGELFFGEGSRLTVL.

The table lists this clone with a count of one. V is TRBV18 and J is TRBJ1-2; D perhaps matches TRBD1 (5 bases). This CDR3 comprises 15 residues. The V end was cut by 3 bases, the J end by 5 bases, with 16 bases between. Germline CDR1 is KGHSH and CDR2 is LQKENI. The CDR3 reads CASSPPGEGWYGYTF. In DNA form, the CDR3 reads TGTGCCAGCTCACCGCCGGGAGAGGGGTGGTATGGCTACACCTTC.

The chain uses TRBV5-1 and TRBJ2-1, with TRBD2 matching over 15 bases. CDR1 and CDR2 from the germline V gene are SGHRS and YFSETQ. CDR3 length equals 14 residues. J gave up 7 bases and V 6 bases, and 2 bases lay outside the gene matches. The CDR3 DNA sequence: TGCGCCAGCACCGGACTAGCGGGGGGGAATGAGCAGTTCTTC. Amino acids: CASTGLAGGNEQFF.

V usage is TRBV1 and J usage is TRBJ2-1; TRBD2, as called in the table, went unchecked against the DNA. TRBV1 is an annotated pseudogene. CDR3 length: 16 amino acids. The CDR3 nucleotides are TGCACCAGCAGCCCCCCCGGGCGGGGGGGCTACAATGAGCAGTTCTTC. Translation gives CTSSPPGRGGYNEQFF.

The J gene is TRBJ1-6, the V gene TRBV15, with a possible D match to TRBD1 (5 bases). V was pared by 1 base and J by 4 bases, with 14 bases between. The germline CDR1 and CDR2 sequences are LNHNV and YYDKDF (reference sequence). The CDR3 has 17 amino acids. DNA for the CDR3: TGTGCCACCAGCAGAGGATGGGGCTCTTCATATAATTCACCCCTCCACTTT. Amino acids: CATSRGWGSSYNSPLHF.

The chain combines TRBV28 with TRBJ1-2; weak D call: TRBD1 (5 bases). V lost 6 bases, J lost 4 bases, and 21 bases lay in between. Germline assignment: CDR1 MDHEN and CDR2 SYDVKM. The CDR3 has 16 residues. The CDR3 DNA reads TGTGCCAGCAGGGGAGGAGGGGAATCACTTCTCTATGGCTACACCTTC. Encoded protein: CASRGGGESLLYGYTF.

The count of this clone is one. This chain joins TRBV28 and TRBJ1-2; the match to TRBD1 covers 7 bases. V trimming: 5 bases; J trimming: 5 bases; junction bases outside the gene matches: 5. The germline V gene encodes CDR1 MDHEN and CDR2 SYDVKM. The CDR3 has 13 residues. For the CDR3, the DNA is TGTGCCAGCAGTGCCGGGACAGCGTATGGCTACACCTTC. This sequence encodes CASSAGTAYGYTF.

This clone was seen only a few times. The genes are TRBV9 and TRBJ2-2, with 9 bases lining up with TRBD2. The CDR3 runs to 16 residues. The V and J ends lost 0 bases and 4 bases, in that order; junction bases with no gene match: 4. CDR1 is SGDLS, CDR2 YYNGEE, per germline. This CDR3 is CASSVVPSGTTGELFF. The CDR3 DNA reads TGTGCCAGCAGCGTAGTTCCTAGCGGGACCACCGGGGAGCTGTTTTTT.

V gene TRBV29-1 combines with J gene TRBJ1-1; 11 bases map to TRBD1. This CDR3 is 15 amino acids long. The germline V gene encodes CDR1 SQVTM and CDR2 ANQGSEA. V lost 7 bases, J lost 1 base, and 8 bases stayed unmatched. The CDR3 spells CSAWDRGVRNTEAFF. CDR3 bases: TGCAGCGCCTGGGACAGGGGGGTAAGGAACACTGAAGCTTTCTTT.

The V call is TRBV27, the J call TRBJ2-7; TRBD1 aligns across 11 bases. V shed 4 bases and J 3 bases; nucleotides not matched to a gene: 5. The length of the CDR3 is 15 residues. Per germline, CDR1 MNHEY and CDR2 SMNVEV (reference sequence). CDR3 coding DNA: TGTGCCAGCAGTTCCGCCGGGACAGGGGGCTACGAGCAGTACTTC. Protein sequence: CASSSAGTGGYEQYF.

This clone was detected only once. The chain joins TRBV4-1 to TRBJ2-3, with a tentative D call TRBD2 (5 bases). V shed 1 base and J shed 6 bases, with 8 bases lying between them. The germline V gene encodes CDR1 MGHRA and CDR2 YSYEKL. This CDR3 is built from 13 residues. DNA of the CDR3: TGCGCCAGCAGCCAAGGGGAGCCGGATACGCAGTATTTT. It specifies CASSQGEPDTQYF.

The rearrangement uses TRBV27 and TRBJ1-5; 10 bases agree with TRBD1. The CDR3 totals 16 residues. Unmatched junction bases numbered 7, after V lost 5 bases and J lost 3 bases. Germline assignment: CDR1 MNHEY and CDR2 SMNVEV (reference sequence). This chain's CDR3 is CASSARDRGDNQPQHF. In DNA, the CDR3 is TGTGCCAGCAGTGCCCGGGACAGGGGCGACAATCAGCCCCAGCATTTT.

This rearrangement joins TRBV28 to TRBJ2-1, with no clear D. CDR1 and CDR2 from the germline V gene are MDHEN and SYDVKM. The CDR3 consists of 15 residues. Trimming took off 3 bases at V and 0 bases at J, with 9 bases between the two ends. The CDR3 coding sequence is TGTGCCAGCAGTTTTCGCACACCCTCCTACAATGAGCAGTTCTTC. Protein sequence: CASSFRTPSYNEQFF.

Here the CDR3 reads CASSVNRFTEAFF. As DNA, the CDR3 is TGTGCCAGCAGCGTAAACAGATTCACTGAAGCTTTCTTT. The gene calls are TRBV5-5 and TRBJ1-1; D is unresolved. Trimming took 4 bases from V and 4 from J, leaving 11 bases between them. Germline-derived CDR1 and CDR2 are SGHKS and YYEKEE (reference sequence). The CDR3 is made up of 13 amino acids.

The chain joins TRBV5-1 to TRBJ2-5, with TRBD2 matching over 14 bases. The CDR3 consists of 19 residues. V lost 4 bases and J lost 5; bases outside the gene matches: 16. Looked up from germline, CDR1 is SGHRS and CDR2 is YFSETQ. The CDR3 region has the DNA TGCGCCAGCAGCCCGGGACCGGGACTAGCGGGGGATTATGGGGAGACCCAGTACTTC. The encoded protein is CASSPGPGLAGDYGETQYF.

By proportion, this clone is medium-sized (0.01 to 0.1%). The chain employs TRBV19 and TRBJ2-1, with D possibly being TRBD1 (6 bases). Trimming shortened V by 1 base and J by 7 bases, and 11 bases separated the two germline ends. CDR3 size: 14 residues. CDR1 is LNHDA and CDR2 is SQIVND in the germline V gene (reference sequence). CDR3 loop: CASSIAGQRNEQFF. For the CDR3, the DNA is TGTGCCAGTAGTATAGCTGGACAGAGGAATGAGCAGTTCTTC.

This clone appeared a few times. J is TRBJ1-1 and V is TRBV7-2; no reliable D call. CDR1 SGHTA and CDR2 FQGNSA come from the germline V gene. This CDR3 is built from 15 residues. V was clipped by 5 bases and J by 4 bases, with 17 bases between them. CDR3 in amino acids: CASSGIRRGPTEAFF. The CDR3 DNA reads as TGTGCCAGCAGCGGTATCCGCAGAGGTCCCACTGAAGCTTTCTTT.

The chain carries TRBV28 and TRBJ2-7; weak D call: TRBD1 (6 bases). From germline, CDR1 is MDHEN and CDR2 SYDVKM. V was shortened by 6 bases and J by 2 bases, with 11 bases between the two germline ends. The CDR3 totals 13 residues. For the CDR3, the DNA is TGTGCCAGCAGACAGACAGGAACCTACGAGCAGTACTTC. Translation gives CASRQTGTYEQYF. Full variable domain (outside the CDR3, taken from reference TRBV28 and TRBJ2-7): DVKVTQSSRYLVKRTGEKVFLECVQDMDHENMFWYRQDPGLGLRLIYFSYDVKMKEKGDIPEGYSVSREKKERFSLILESASTNQTSMYLCASRQTGTYEQYFGPGTRLTVT.

This clone was detected a few times. This chain uses TRBV30 with TRBJ1-1, with 8 positions matching TRBD1. The CDR3 has 13 residues. Germline loops: CDR1 GTSNPN, CDR2 SVGIG (reference sequence). The V and J ends lost 2 bases and 4 bases, in that order; junction bases with no gene match: 3. CDR3 in amino acids: CAWSTGQGTEAFF. The CDR3 region has the DNA TGTGCCTGGAGTACAGGACAGGGCACTGAAGCTTTCTTT.

The chain links TRBV10-1 to TRBJ2-7; D remains ambiguous. The germline V and J ends were trimmed by 6 bases and 9 bases, with 15 bases remaining between them. Germline assignment: CDR1 WNHNN and CDR2 SYGVQD (reference sequence). The CDR3 loop spans 12 amino acids. This chain's CDR3 is CASSDGSPRQYF. The DNA of the CDR3 is TGCGCCAGCAGCGACGGGTCACCGCGGCAGTACTTC.

The rearrangement uses TRBV7-8 and TRBJ1-5; 8 bases match TRBD1. V was clipped by 3 bases and J by 4 bases; unmatched bases: 2. From germline, CDR1 is SGHVS and CDR2 FQNEAQ. This CDR3 is built from 14 residues. CDR3 sequence reads: CASSLNRGNQPQHF. The CDR3 DNA sequence: TGTGCCAGCAGCTTGAACAGGGGGAATCAGCCCCAGCATTTT.

The chain is built from TRBV24-1 and TRBJ2-3; tentatively, D is TRBD1 (6 bases). Trimming pared 7 bases from V and 6 bases from J, leaving 16 bases between. Germline assignment: CDR1 KGHDR and CDR2 SFDVKD. CDR3 length: 14 residues. The CDR3 nucleotides read TGTGCCACCAGCCAGCCGGGACATGACGATACGCAGTATTTT. Translating it yields CATSQPGHDDTQYF.

This clone came up once. The chain has TRBV12-3 or TRBV12-4 and TRBJ2-7, with 7 bases lining up with TRBD1. The J segment lost 5 bases and the V segment lost 6 bases, leaving 7 bases of the junction unmatched. CDR3 size: 13 residues. CDR3 sequence reads: CASSPTGSDEQYF. In DNA form, the CDR3 reads TGTGCCAGCAGCCCGACAGGGTCGGACGAGCAGTACTTC.